Below are 16 T cell receptor beta chains sequenced from a single sample in a study of shared clonotypes between healthy human individuals. Naive CD8 cells lacked CD45RO and underwent positive selection for CCR7, leaving out terminally differentiated effector memory CD45RA+ cells. The table came from immunoSEQ multiplex PCR; TCRdb's copy has only in-frame clones and leaves some out. This table holds some 2.1 million clones, around 95% found once. The sample consisted of naive CD8+ T cells from PBMCs. All receptors come from a man aged 18 to 29 in good health. Some clones in this sample may be carry-over from other donors' samples.

The chain recombines TRBV27 with TRBJ2-1; 9 nucleotides line up with TRBD2. The length of the CDR3 is 14 residues. CDR1 and CDR2 (germline): MNHEY, SMNVEV (reference sequence). Losses at the gene ends were 6 bases for V and 7 bases for J; bases not matched to a gene: 7. The CDR3 DNA reads as TGTGCCAGCAGGGCTAGCGGGATAGGGAATGAGCAGTTCTTC. It encodes CASRASGIGNEQFF.

This clone has a single count. V and J are TRBV6-6 and TRBJ2-5, with D tentatively TRBD1 or TRBD2 (5 bases each). Germline CDR1 and CDR2: MNHNY and SVGAGI (reference sequence). The V end lost 5 bases, the J end lost 5 bases, and 21 bases lay between the germline ends. There are 16 residues in the CDR3. The CDR3 region has the DNA TGTGCCAGCAGTATACAGGTCTCACGCGGGTCGGAGACCCAGTACTTC. It yields the protein CASSIQVSRGSETQYF.

The chain joins TRBV19 to TRBJ1-2; maybe TRBD1 (5 bases). CDR1 is LNHDA and CDR2 is SQIVND in the germline V gene (reference sequence). CDR3 length: 11 amino acids. Here the CDR3 DNA reads TGTGCGACGCTTGACAGCTATGGCTACACCTTC. This sequence encodes CATLDSYGYTF.

As regards this clone: At the DNA level, this CDR3 is encoded by other sequences in the same sample as well. This sequence joins TRBV19 and TRBJ2-7, with 10 positions matching TRBD2. V lost 1 base to trimming and J lost 2 bases; unmatched junction nucleotides: 2. CDR1 LNHDA and CDR2 SQIVND come from the germline V gene (reference sequence). The length of the CDR3 is 15 residues. The CDR3 DNA is TGTGCCAGTAGTATAGGAGCGGGAGGGCCCTACGAGCAGTACTTC. Encoded protein: CASSIGAGGPYEQYF.

The J gene is TRBJ1-1, the V gene TRBV10-2, with D tentatively TRBD1 (5 bases). The CDR3 loop spans 12 amino acids. Trimming removed 11 bases from V and 1 base from J, with 11 bases in between. Germline CDR1 is WSHSY and CDR2 is SAAADI. The chain's CDR3 is CAVRAANTEAFF. The CDR3 nucleotides are TGCGCCGTCAGGGCGGCGAACACTGAAGCTTTCTTT.

V usage is TRBV5-6 and J usage is TRBJ2-5; 8 bases fit TRBD2. The V and J ends lost 0 bases and 7 bases, in that order; junction bases with no gene match: 11. CDR3 length: 16 amino acids. Germline CDR1 SGHDT, CDR2 YYEEEE. The CDR3 sequence is CASSLAGREASGTQYF. CDR3 bases: TGTGCCAGCAGCTTGGCTGGGCGGGAGGCGTCAGGGACCCAGTACTTC.

The DNA for the CDR3 is TGTGCCAGTAGTATCTCCCTCGGACAGGGGAGAAGGGAGCAGTACTTC. Its protein product is CASSISLGQGRREQYF. The gene calls are TRBV19 and TRBJ2-7; 9 bases align to TRBD1. Germline V gene sequence: CDR1 LNHDA, CDR2 SQIVND (reference sequence). The CDR3 contains 16 residues. The V gene end was trimmed by 3 bases and the J gene end by 7 bases; junction bases not matched to a gene: 13. Supplemented by reference TRBV19 and TRBJ2-7, the full variable domain reads DGGITQSPKYLFRKEGQNVTLSCEQNLNHDAMYWYRQDPGQGLRLIYYSQIVNDFQKGDIAEGYSVSREKKESFPLTVTSAQKNPTAFYLCASSISLGQGRREQYFGPGTRLTVT.

V and J are TRBV5-6 and TRBJ2-7; D is tentatively TRBD1 or TRBD2 (5 bases each). CDR3 length: 15 amino acids. Trimming cost V 0 bases and J 4 bases, with 14 bases left between them. Germline CDR1 reads SGHDT; CDR2 reads YYEEEE. CDR3 in DNA: TGTGCCAGCAGCTTGGTAATCGACAGACTATACGAGCAGTACTTC. Residues: CASSLVIDRLYEQYF.

The J gene is TRBJ1-3, the V gene TRBV9; no clear D. V was trimmed by 4 bases and J by 8 bases, leaving 13 bases between them. The germline CDR1 and CDR2 sequences are SGDLS and YYNGEE. The CDR3 has 13 amino acids. This CDR3 reads CASSPGPAHTIYF. The CDR3 nucleotides read TGTGCCAGCAGCCCCGGACCAGCGCACACCATATATTTT.

The V call is TRBV13, the J call TRBJ2-2; D is uncertain. The CDR3 sequence is 17 residues long. V lost 0 bases and J 0 bases, leaving 11 bases between the germline ends. Germline V gives CDR1 PRHDT, CDR2 FYEKMQ (reference sequence). CDR3: CASSLGSETTNTGELFF. CDR3 nucleotide sequence: TGTGCCAGCAGCTTAGGCTCCGAGACGACGAACACCGGGGAGCTGTTTTTT.

The V gene is TRBV15, the J gene TRBJ2-7; D is perhaps TRBD1 (5 bases). CDR3 size: 16 residues. The V and J ends lost 4 bases and 5 bases respectively, with 21 bases between them. In germline, CDR1 is LNHNV, CDR2 YYDKDF (reference sequence). The CDR3 bases are TGTGCCACCAGCAACCCCGGACATACCCCTACAAACGAGCAGTACTTC. It codes for CATSNPGHTPTNEQYF.

V and J are TRBV6-1 and TRBJ1-5; D unresolved. Looked up from germline, CDR1 is MNHNS and CDR2 is SASEGT. Trimming took off 4 bases at V and 0 bases at J, with 16 bases between the two ends. The length of the CDR3 is 17 residues. The CDR3 DNA is TGTGCCAGCAGTGTTGGGGAAGGGAGGTATAGCAATCAGCCCCAGCATTTT. Encoded protein: CASSVGEGRYSNQPQHF.

The chain carries TRBV30 and TRBJ2-2; TRBD1 agrees at 8 bases. This CDR3 comprises 18 residues. Unmatched junction bases numbered 16, after V lost 4 bases and J lost 3 bases. CDR1 and CDR2 from the germline V gene are GTSNPN and SVGIG (reference sequence). The CDR3 loop is CAWNPKVRPDRDTGELFF. DNA of the CDR3: TGTGCCTGGAACCCCAAAGTGAGGCCGGACAGGGACACCGGGGAGCTGTTTTTT.

This chain links TRBV7-6 with TRBJ2-1; D uncertain. Looked up from germline, CDR1 is SGHVS and CDR2 is FNYEAQ. The CDR3 covers 15 residues. Trimming took 5 bases from V and 1 from J, leaving 12 bases between them. The DNA of the CDR3 is TGTGCCAGCAGCCCCCGGGTAGTTTCCTACAATGAGCAGTTCTTC. It specifies CASSPRVVSYNEQFF.

On this clone: The sample has other DNA sequences that encode this CDR3 too. The genes are TRBV29-1 and TRBJ1-2; TRBD1 might be the D (5 bases). Germline CDR1 and CDR2: SQVTM and ANQGSEA. This CDR3 has 11 amino acids. V was shortened by 5 bases and J by 3 bases, with 7 bases between the two germline ends. In DNA, the CDR3 is TGCAGCGTTCGAGGGGACTATGGCTACACCTTC. Encoded protein: CSVRGDYGYTF. Supplemented by reference TRBV29-1 and TRBJ1-2, the full variable domain reads SAVISQKPSRDICQRGTSLTIQCQVDSQVTMMFWYRQQPGQSLTLIATANQGSEATYESGFVIDKFPISRPNLTFSTLTVSNMSPEDSSIYLCSVRGDYGYTFGSGTRLTVV.

The J gene is TRBJ2-7, the V gene TRBV4-1; D unresolved. Germline CDR1 and CDR2: MGHRA and YSYEKL. The CDR3 runs to 13 residues. Between the trimmed V and J ends, which lost 4 bases and 4 bases, there was a span of 11 bases. The CDR3 loop is CASSLRVGYEQYF. In DNA form, the CDR3 reads TGCGCCAGCAGCCTCCGGGTCGGTTACGAGCAGTACTTC.